The 7 T cell receptor beta chains given below trace back to one sample, sequenced in a study of tumor and adjacent non-tumor tissue in lung cancer. RNA was extracted from bulk tissue without any cell sorting. This non-tumor lung sample came from over 3 cm beyond the tumor edge. TCRbeta libraries were built with three rounds of nested PCR, modified from ARM-PCR. TCRdb processed the multiplex PCR reads anew with MiXCR; each CDR3 protein has one entry. The table lists approximately 68,000 distinct CDR3 sequences, around 82% of them singletons, with 35% to 55% in the top ten. Sequenced: distant non-tumor lung tissue. The receptors were sampled from a man between 60 and 70 years old with non-small cell lung cancer.

The CDR3, as DNA: TGTGTCGGCAGTGCGGAAGGGTATCAGCCCCAGCATTTT. Translated: CVGSAEGYQPQHF. The chain carries TRBV6-1 and TRBJ1-5; D gene uncertain. The germline CDR1 and CDR2 sequences are MNHNS and SASEGT. This CDR3 is built from 13 residues.

On this clonotype itself: A junction end diverges from the germline sequence, so it may reflect a read error. V gene TRBV10-3 combines with J gene TRBJ2-4; the D call may be TRBD1 or TRBD2 (5 bases each). CDR1 is ENHRY and CDR2 is SYGVKD in the germline V gene. This CDR3 is 14 amino acids long. CDR3 residues: CTINGDGGKSIQYF. The CDR3, as DNA: TGTACCATCAATGGGGACGGAGGAAAAAGCATTCAGTACTTC.

About this clonotype itself: At one end the junction does not follow the germline gene, possibly because of a read error. The V gene is TRBV28, the J gene TRBJ2-7; D ambiguous. The V gene's germline CDR1 is MDHEN and CDR2 SYDVKM. The CDR3 spans 13 residues. The CDR3, as DNA: TGCGCCAGCCAAGACGGAACATCCTACGGGCATTACTTC. This gives the protein CASQDGTSYGHYF.

The chain combines TRBV6-5 with TRBJ1-5; D gene ambiguous. Germline-derived CDR1 and CDR2 are MNHEY and SVGAGI. Trimming took off 3 bases at V and 5 bases at J, with 8 bases between the two ends. CDR3 length equals 13 residues. CDR3 DNA: TGTGCCAGCAGTTATAAGCTGGATCAGCCCCAGCATTTT. This translates into CASSYKLDQPQHF.

This chain uses TRBV20-1 with TRBJ2-2, with TRBD2 matching over 8 bases. Trimming took 5 bases from V and 0 from J; bases not matched to a gene: 2. CDR3 length: 14 amino acids. Germline values: CDR1 DFQATT, CDR2 SNEGSKA (reference sequence). CDR3 protein: CSAQRETNTGELFF. The CDR3 nucleotides read TGCAGTGCTCAGCGGGAGACGAACACCGGGGAGCTGTTTTTT.

With respect to this clonotype: A read error is possible here, since a much larger clone lies one base away. The chain links TRBV7-8 to TRBJ2-7, with 8 bases aligning to TRBD2. The CDR3 covers 14 residues. Per germline, CDR1 SGHVS and CDR2 FQNEAQ. In DNA form, the CDR3 reads TGTGGCAGCAGCTTAATAGCGGGGACGTACGAGCAGTACTTC. Amino acids: CGSSLIAGTYEQYF.

Regarding this clonotype: A much larger clone sits a single nucleotide away, making a read error possible. The chain links TRBV5-8 to TRBJ2-1, with 15 positions matching TRBD2. The length of the CDR3 is 18 residues. The ends lost 3 bases at V and 6 bases at J; junction bases unmatched: 10. The germline V gene has CDR1 SGHTS and CDR2 YDEGEE. CDR3: CASSSAGLAGGGSNEQFF. The CDR3 DNA reads TGTGCCAGCAGCTCGGCGGGACTAGCGGGAGGAGGATCCAATGAGCAGTTCTTC. Filled out from reference TRBV5-8 and TRBJ2-1, the complete variable domain reads EAGVTQSPTHLIKTRGQQATLRCSPISGHTSVYWYQQALGLGLQFLLWYDEGEERNRGNFPPRFSGRQFPNYSSELNVNALELEDSALYLCASSSAGLAGGGSNEQFFGPGTRLTVL.